Listed below are T cell receptor beta chains from one sample, sequenced in a study of control samples from healthy donors and cancer patients. Produced via immunoSEQ multiplex PCR; TCRdb's table is partial and in-frame only. The data contain fewer than 300,000 clones, about 80% of them singletons. The sequenced material came from PBMCs. These receptors were obtained from a woman aged 55-69 years with lung cancer. Each CDR3 is given with its conserved first and last residue. D genes are given only for firm matches. The listing skips clone size in some rows; elsewhere it reads once, few, many or a size class.

TRBV20-1	TRBJ1-5	NA	NA	CSASLAPSQPQHF	TGCAGTGCTAGTTTAGCGCCTTCTCAGCCCCAGCATTTT
TRBV19	TRBJ2-1	NA	TRBD2	CASSTGGSPSVGQFF	TGTGCCAGTAGTACCGGCGGGAGTCCTTCAGTGGGGCAGTTCTTC
TRBV10-1	TRBJ1-1	NA	NA	CASTGPNTEAFF	TGCGCCAGCACGGGGCCGAACACTGAAGCTTTCTTT
TRBV6-6	TRBJ2-7	NA	TRBD2	CASTPASSGRRHEQYF	TGTGCCAGCACCCCCGCCTCTAGCGGGAGGAGACACGAGCAGTACTTC
TRBV6-5	TRBJ2-7	many	TRBD1	CASSYRRGLYEQYF	TGTGCCAGCAGTTATCGAAGGGGGCTTTACGAGCAGTACTTC
TRBV5-1	TRBJ2-3	NA	NA	CASSLDPTRVRSTDTQYF	TGCGCCAGCAGCTTGGATCCCACCCGCGTTAGAAGCACAGATACGCAGTATTTT
TRBV5-1	TRBJ2-2	NA	TRBD2	CASSLDPAGGAGELFF	TGCGCCAGCAGCTTGGATCCAGCGGGAGGAGCCGGGGAGCTGTTTTTT
TRBV24-1	TRBJ2-1	NA	TRBD1	CATSDRGQGGKNEQFF	TGTGCCACCAGTGACAGGGGACAGGGGGGAAAAAATGAGCAGTTCTTC
TRBV2	TRBJ1-2	NA	NA	CASSEVERGYTF	TGTGCCAGCAGTGAAGTAGAGAGGGGCTACACCTTC
TRBV5-6	TRBJ2-1	NA	TRBD2	CASSRPTSGGVQFF	TGTGCCAGCAGCCGGCCGACTAGCGGGGGAGTGCAGTTCTTC
TRBV5-6	TRBJ2-3	NA	NA	CASSLADTQYF	TGTGCCAGCAGCTTAGCCGATACGCAGTATTTT
TRBV5-1	TRBJ2-7	NA	NA	CASSPGQPGEEQYF	TGCGCCAGCAGCCCGGGACAACCCGGGGAGGAGCAGTACTTC
TRBV15	TRBJ1-2	NA	NA	CATSRGLAGDYGYTF	TGTGCCACCAGCAGAGGACTGGCGGGGGACTATGGCTACACCTTC
TRBV5-4	TRBJ2-5	NA	NA	CASSFPGETQYF	TGTGCCAGCAGCTTCCCGGGGGAGACCCAGTACTTC
TRBV2	TRBJ2-2	NA	TRBD2	CASSGLAGNTGELFF	TGTGCCAGCAGTGGGCTAGCGGGAAACACCGGGGAGCTGTTTTTT
TRBV5-1	TRBJ1-1	NA	TRBD1	CASSLKTGTTEAFF	TGCGCCAGCAGCTTGAAGACAGGGACGACTGAAGCTTTCTTT
TRBV19	TRBJ1-2	NA	TRBD1	CASSLTGGINYGYTF	TGTGCCAGTAGTCTCACAGGGGGCATTAACTATGGCTACACCTTC
TRBV12-3/TRBV12-4	TRBJ2-1	few	NA	CASSPGLPRRFF	TGTGCCAGCAGCCCGGGACTCCCGCGGCGGTTCTTC
TRBV5-6	TRBJ1-6	NA	TRBD1	CASSLWDRPLHF	TGTGCCAGCAGCTTGTGGGACAGACCCCTCCACTTT
TRBV5-8	TRBJ1-1	NA	NA	CASSSPGLGTEAFF	TGTGCCAGCAGCTCCCCGGGGTTAGGCACTGAAGCTTTCTTT
TRBV2	TRBJ2-7	NA	TRBD2	CATRDYLYEQYF	TGTGCCACCCGGGACTACCTTTACGAGCAGTACTTC
TRBV2	TRBJ2-7	NA	NA	CASNRMGGGVLRQQYF	TGTGCCAGCAATAGAATGGGGGGCGGGGTGCTACGGCAGCAGTACTTC
TRBV10-3	TRBJ2-1	once	NA	CAISERYNEQFF	TGTGCCATCAGTGAAAGGTACAATGAGCAGTTCTTC
TRBV5-1	TRBJ1-4	NA	NA	CASSFTGATNEKLFF	TGCGCCAGCAGCTTCACGGGGGCAACTAATGAAAAACTGTTTTTT
TRBV5-8	TRBJ1-1	NA	TRBD1	CASSYGYRGNTEAFF	TGTGCCAGCAGCTACGGGTACAGGGGCAACACTGAAGCTTTCTTT
TRBV9	TRBJ2-2	NA	TRBD2	CASSPLAGGISGELFF	TGTGCCAGCAGTCCCCTAGCGGGAGGCATCAGCGGGGAGCTGTTTTTT
TRBV4-1	TRBJ1-2	many	NA	CASSQETGFHYGYTF	TGCGCCAGCAGCCAGGAAACAGGGTTCCACTATGGCTACACCTTC
TRBV27	TRBJ1-4	NA	NA	CASALQGKEKLFF	TGTGCCAGCGCATTACAGGGAAAAGAGAAACTGTTTTTT
TRBV19	TRBJ1-2	NA	NA	CATQYSPGKGYGYTF	TGTGCCACCCAGTATTCACCGGGGAAGGGCTATGGCTACACCTTC